This TCR beta chain was captured by sequencing in a study of cytomegalovirus exposure and HLA in healthy donors. The V end lost 4 bases, the J end lost 4 bases, and 11 bases lay between the germline ends. The CDR3 consists of 14 residues. Germline CDR1 reads MGHRA; CDR2 reads YSYEKL. Vbeta (60) and Jbeta (13) primers were used in the PCR. The table came from immunoSEQ multiplex PCR; TCRdb's copy has only in-frame clones and leaves some out. Altogether 100,000 to 150,000 clones are present, roughly 85% being singletons, with the ten largest covering roughly 3.7%. Material: PBMCs. This TCR was sampled from a woman aged 40 to 50 in good health and CMV-seropositive. This chain joins TRBV4-1 and TRBJ2-1, with D possibly being TRBD2 (6 bases). CDR3 in DNA: TGCGCCAGCAGCCCGCGGGGCTCTTACAATGAGCAGTTCTTC. Translating it yields CASSPRGSYNEQFF.